This T cell receptor (beta chain) was profiled in a study of CD8 T cells in Susac syndrome. Findings of the study overall: The authors acknowledged that their TCR sequencing and HLA analysis involved a relatively small number of individuals.

Concerning this clonotype: Its antigen is currently unknown.

The authors sequenced TCR beta from blood CD8+ and CD4+ T cells. RNA in amounts of roughly 0.5 to 1 ug was reverse transcribed with random hexamers. It was immunoSEQ multiplex PCR that amplified TCR beta CDR3 across 54 Vbeta and 13 Jbeta. TCRdb reanalysed the immunoSEQ multiplex PCR reads using MiXCR and keeps one entry per CDR3 protein. The sample shows almost 450,000 distinct CDR3 sequences, approximately 85% of them seen only once. Germline CDR1 KGHDR, CDR2 SFDVKD. The CDR3 runs 17 residues. The ends were cut back, 0 bases at V and 2 bases at J, with 16 bases in the middle. The chain is built from TRBV24-1 and TRBJ2-7; the D is unclear. The clonotype originates from a human donor with multiple sclerosis. Source material: CD8+ T cells from PBMCs. The CDR3 loop reads CATSDLRLGPFPYEQYF. The DNA of the CDR3 is TGTGCCACCAGTGATTTGCGTCTGGGCCCCTTTCCCTACGAGCAGTACTTC.